This T cell receptor (beta chain) appears in the sequencing data of a study of blood T cells in healthy people across ages. Turning to this clonotype: Its target is not known.

The authors ran a second PCR of 7 to 11 cycles using a sample-barcoded 5' primer and a J-beta primer mix. A minimum of 2.5 million CDR3-containing paired-end reads was obtained for each sample. TCRdb passed the 5' RACE reads through MiXCR, listing each CDR3 protein once. The profile shows about 680,000 distinct CDR3 sequences, around 45% of them singletons. Whole-study findings and limits: Among T cells, TCR beta diversity per million cells dropped roughly linearly as age rose.

The CDR3 extends over 13 amino acids. Trimming shortened V by 6 bases and J by 0 bases, and 11 bases separated the two germline ends. Germline V CDR1 and CDR2: DFQATT, SNEGSKA (reference sequence). Every sample yielded at least 6 million isolated PBMCs. The rearrangement links TRBV20-1 to TRBJ1-2, with D possibly being TRBD1 (5 bases). Sequences were obtained from blood. The clonotype originates from a woman aged 55-75 years in good health. In DNA, the CDR3 is TGCAGTGCCCTCAGGGATTCTAACTATGGCTACACCTTC. It translates to CSALRDSNYGYTF.